The 22 T cell receptor beta chains listed next were all sequenced from one sample in a study of T cells in Graves' hyperthyroidism and ophthalmopathy. Authors of the study amplified TCR beta CDR3 regions from RNA transcripts. The primer set for the first-round RT-PCR of the TCR CDR3 was HTBI. TCRdb re-called the multiplex PCR reads with MiXCR, one entry per CDR3 protein. The sample carries hundreds of thousands of distinct CDR3 sequences, about 15% recorded once. The sample comprised blood. The receptors here all came from a woman aged 18-29 years with Graves' hyperthyroidism.

CDR3 sequence: CASSQEATAGHSGANVLTF. CDR3 coding DNA: TGCGCCAGCAGCCAAGAAGCAACAGCTGGGCATTCTGGGGCCAACGTCCTGACTTTC. The rearrangement joins TRBV4-3 to TRBJ2-6; D gene uncertain. Germline V gene lookup returns CDR1 LGHNA and CDR2 YSLEER. V lost 0 bases and J lost 1, with 16 bases in between. CDR3 length: 19 residues.

This clonotype has at least ten counts. This rearrangement joins TRBV28 to TRBJ2-1; D call uncertain. The CDR3 runs to 13 residues. Trimming pared 3 bases from V and 8 bases from J, leaving 11 bases between. In germline, CDR1 is MDHEN, CDR2 SYDVKM. CDR3 DNA: TGTGCCAGCAGTTTCCCGATTCCCGATGAGCAGTTCTTC. Translated, it gives CASSFPIPDEQFF.

The V call is TRBV6-1, the J call TRBJ2-7; D is unclear. In germline, CDR1 is MNHNS, CDR2 SASEGT. The V and J ends lost 4 bases and 6 bases respectively, with 16 bases between them. The CDR3 contains 14 residues. The DNA for the CDR3 is TGTGCCAGCAGTGCCGGCGTCCCGATCAGCGAGCAGTACTTC. Translated: CASSAGVPISEQYF.

The table lists this clonotype with many counts. The chain couples TRBV18 to TRBJ1-1; D is uncertain. CDR1 is KGHSH and CDR2 is LQKENI in the germline V gene. This CDR3 is built from 14 residues. Deletions cut 0 bases from V and 7 bases from J, with 12 bases between. The DNA of the CDR3 is TGTGCCAGCTCACCACCGTCCAGGTTGGATGAAGCTTTCTTT. This encodes CASSPPSRLDEAFF.

This clonotype was seen a single time. This may come from a read error, since a much larger clone is one base off. Given the absence of the conserved phenylalanine or tryptophan at the CDR3 end, a read error is likely. In DNA form, the CDR3 reads TGTGCCAGCTCACCAGGGGACAGTTTTTACGAGCAGTACTTA. As protein: CASSPGDSFYEQYL. The rearrangement joins TRBV18 to TRBJ2-7; 7 nucleotides match TRBD1. The trim removed 2 bases at V and 4 bases at J, leaving 5 bases unmatched. Germline values: CDR1 KGHSH, CDR2 LQKENI. The CDR3 is made up of 14 amino acids.

In this sample, this clonotype turned up many times. The chain recombines TRBV27 with TRBJ2-7, with TRBD2 matching over 8 bases. V lost 6 bases and J lost 5; bases outside the gene matches: 6. The CDR3 length is 13 residues. Germline V gene lookup returns CDR1 MNHEY and CDR2 SMNVEV (reference sequence). The CDR3: CASSSGGWHEQYF. For the CDR3, the DNA is TGTGCCAGCAGCTCGGGGGGGTGGCACGAGCAGTACTTC.

This clonotype was detected many times. This chain uses TRBV7-2 with TRBJ2-1, with 15 bases that match TRBD2. Per the germline V gene, CDR1 is SGHTA and CDR2 is FQGNSA. The V segment lost 6 bases and the J segment 12 bases; nucleotides outside the gene matches: 12. This CDR3 has 16 amino acids. CDR3 DNA: TGTGCCAGCAGTTTTTCCGGGACTAGCGGGAGGACAGGGCAGTTCTTC. Encoded protein: CASSFSGTSGRTGQFF. Complete variable domain (other parts from reference TRBV7-2 and TRBJ2-1): GAGVSQSPSNKVTEKGKDVELRCDPISGHTALYWYRQSLGQGLEFLIYFQGNSAPDKSGLPSDRFSAERTGGSVSTLTIQRTQQEDSAVYLCASSFSGTSGRTGQFFGPGTRLTVL.

The table lists this clonotype with many counts. Here the CDR3 reads CASSYSISAGADTDTQYF. CDR3 coding DNA: TGTGCCAGCAGTTACTCGATCTCGGCGGGAGCTGACACAGATACGCAGTATTTT. The chain has TRBV6-2 or TRBV6-3 and TRBJ2-3; TRBD2 matches at 7 bases. There are 18 residues in the CDR3. Germline CDR1 is MNHEY and CDR2 is SVGEGT. V was clipped by 0 bases and J by 2 bases; unmatched bases: 11.

This sequence joins TRBV3-1 and TRBJ1-5; D is ambiguous. V gave up 4 bases and J gave up 6 bases, with 7 bases separating them. The CDR3 has 12 amino acids. The germline V gene has CDR1 LGHDT and CDR2 YNNKEL (reference sequence). CDR3 DNA: TGTGCCAGCAGCCGCCAAGGTCAGCCCCAGCATTTT. Encoded protein: CASSRQGQPQHF.

The V call is TRBV7-9, the J call TRBJ2-7, with no clear D. The CDR3 runs 13 residues. Germline lookup yields CDR1 SEHNR and CDR2 FQNEAQ (reference sequence). V gave up 2 bases and J gave up 7 bases, with 12 bases separating them. CDR3 nucleotide sequence: TGTGCCAGCAGCTTAACAGTGGTGGCGGAGCAGTACTTC. Protein: CASSLTVVAEQYF.

The chain uses TRBV12-5 and TRBJ1-1; TRBD1 is a possible D gene (5 bases). The V end lost 10 bases, the J end lost 1 base, and 13 bases lay between the germline ends. Per germline, CDR1 LGHNT and CDR2 FRNRAP. The CDR3 has 13 residues. Here the CDR3 DNA reads TGTGCTATCTCCCCAGGGACGAACACTGAAGCTTTCTTT. It codes for CAISPGTNTEAFF.

This clonotype was seen more than once but under ten times. The V and J genes are TRBV29-1 and TRBJ2-2, with 7 bases matching TRBD1. CDR3 size: 15 residues. Germline V gene lookup returns CDR1 SQVTM and CDR2 ANQGSEA. V dropped 6 bases and J dropped 1; count of bases not matched to a gene: 8. CDR3 nucleotide sequence: TGCAGCGTGCGAGGGGGCAGTAAGAACACCGGGGAGCTGTTTTTT. Translated, it gives CSVRGGSKNTGELFF.

V usage is TRBV11-2 and J usage is TRBJ2-7, with D hard to call. V gave up 5 bases and J gave up 5 bases, with 7 bases separating them. The CDR3 length is 11 residues. The germline V gene encodes CDR1 SGHAT and CDR2 FQNNGV. The DNA for the CDR3 is TGTGCCAGCAGCCTCCCCCACGAGCAGTACTTC. As protein: CASSLPHEQYF.

This clonotype was found many times. The V call is TRBV6-2 or TRBV6-3, the J call TRBJ1-1; D is perhaps TRBD1 (6 bases). Per germline, CDR1 MNHEY and CDR2 SVGEGT. This CDR3 comprises 14 residues. The V and J ends lost 2 bases and 1 base respectively, with 8 bases between them. For the CDR3, the DNA is TGTGCCAGCAGTTACGGACAGCCGAACACTGAAGCTTTCTTT. Translation gives CASSYGQPNTEAFF.

This clonotype was seen many times. This chain links TRBV4-1 with TRBJ1-5; 8 nucleotides agree with TRBD1. The CDR3 is 15 amino acids. Germline V CDR1 and CDR2: MGHRA, YSYEKL. Losses at the gene ends were 1 base for V and 6 bases for J; bases not matched to a gene: 5. CDR3 coding DNA: TGCGCCAGCAGCCAAGCGGACAGGGTTGCTCAGCCCCAGCATTTT. It translates to CASSQADRVAQPQHF.

The rearrangement uses TRBV28 and TRBJ2-7; 10 bases are shared with TRBD1. V lost 6 bases and J lost 3; bases outside the gene matches: 5. The CDR3 totals 14 residues. Germline CDR1 MDHEN, CDR2 SYDVKM. CDR3 nucleotide sequence: TGTGCCAGCAGATCGACAGGGGGCGGCTACGAGCAGTACTTC. Its protein product is CASRSTGGGYEQYF.

The genes are TRBV4-1 and TRBJ2-7; the D is unclear. Germline CDR1 and CDR2: MGHRA and YSYEKL. The CDR3 runs 12 residues. V was pared by 2 bases and J by 6 bases, with 8 bases between. The CDR3 DNA reads TGCGCCAGCAGCCAACCCTTAGGCGAGCAGTACTTC. Protein sequence: CASSQPLGEQYF.

The chain recombines TRBV7-2 with TRBJ2-1; D might be TRBD1 (6 bases). This CDR3 is built from 15 residues. V dropped 5 bases and J dropped 3 bases, with 14 bases sitting between them. Germline V lookup: CDR1 SGHTA, CDR2 FQGNSA. Here the CDR3 reads CASSPTPDSYNEQFF. CDR3 nucleotides: TGTGCCAGCAGCCCAACACCGGACAGCTACAATGAGCAGTTCTTC.

A remark on this clonotype: The junction differs from germline at one of its ends, possibly a read error. V is TRBV7-9 and J is TRBJ2-7, with TRBD2 identical over 9 bases. CDR1 is SEHNR and CDR2 is FQNEAQ in the germline V gene (reference sequence). The CDR3 is 16 amino acids. Written as DNA, the CDR3 is TGCGTCAGCAGCTTTCGTTCTAGCGGGGAACCATACGAGCAGTACTTC. Amino acids: CVSSFRSSGEPYEQYF.

The gene calls are TRBV7-9 and TRBJ1-2; D unresolved. The ends were cut back, 1 base at V and 8 bases at J, with 11 bases in the middle. Germline V gene data show CDR1 as SEHNR and CDR2 as FQNEAQ (reference sequence). The CDR3 totals 13 residues. The CDR3 DNA follows: TGTGCCAGCAGCTTAGGAGTCGGTGACGGCTACACCTTC. It specifies CASSLGVGDGYTF.

This clonotype was observed many times. The rearrangement links TRBV30 to TRBJ2-1; 8 positions agree with TRBD1. The J segment lost 5 bases and the V segment lost 2 bases, leaving 14 bases of the junction unmatched. CDR3 size: 17 residues. Germline V CDR1 and CDR2: GTSNPN, SVGIG (reference sequence). DNA of the CDR3: TGTGCCTGGAGTTGGGACAGGAGTAAGGCTTGGGACAATGAGCAGTTCTTC. It codes for CAWSWDRSKAWDNEQFF. The full variable domain, its missing parts supplied by reference TRBV30 and TRBJ2-1, is SQTIHQWPATLVQPVGSPLSLECTVEGTSNPNLYWYRQAAGRGLQLLFYSVGIGQISSEVPQNLSASRPQDRQFILSSKKLLLSDSGFYLCAWSWDRSKAWDNEQFFGPGTRLTVL.

This clonotype appeared many times. The chain uses TRBV13 and TRBJ2-5; 8 positions match TRBD1. This CDR3 is 16 amino acids long. The germline gives CDR1 PRHDT, CDR2 FYEKMQ (reference sequence). The ends lost 5 bases at V and 3 bases at J; junction bases unmatched: 11. The CDR3 DNA sequence: TGTGCCAGCAGCCCTCAGGACAGGGAGGCCAAAGAGACCCAGTACTTC. Translated, it gives CASSPQDREAKETQYF. Supplemented by reference TRBV13 and TRBJ2-5, the full variable domain reads AAGVIQSPRHLIKEKRETATLKCYPIPRHDTVYWYQQGPGQDPQFLISFYEKMQSDKGSIPDRFSAQQFSDYHSELNMSSLELGDSALYFCASSPQDREAKETQYFGPGTRLLVL.